What follows is one T cell receptor beta chain and its context. Its matching antigen is unknown. The data were taken from a study of blood T cells in healthy people across ages. Ranging in age from about 6 to 100, the donors were healthy Caucasian individuals from Russia. The ends were cut back, 2 bases at V and 0 bases at J, with 8 bases in the middle. The length of the CDR3 is 15 residues. Looked up from germline, CDR1 is MNHGY and CDR2 is SVAAGI. A second 7 to 11 cycle PCR used barcoded and J-beta primers. CDR3-containing paired-end reads numbered at least 2.5 million in each sample. Using its own MiXCR run on the 5' RACE reads, TCRdb lists one record per CDR3 protein. The table has roughly 830,000 distinct CDR3 sequences, about 62% seen once. Study outcomes and limitations: With donor CMV status unknown, expanded clonotype changes were possibly confounded. As age increased, TCR beta diversity per million T cells fell in a roughly linear fashion.

The receptor was isolated from a man aged 30 to 45 in good health. The rearrangement joins TRBV6-9 to TRBJ1-5; weak D call: TRBD1 (5 bases). The sequencing input was blood. CDR3 loop: CASSYGGVSNQPQHF. In DNA, the CDR3 is TGTGCCAGCAGTTATGGGGGGGTTAGCAATCAGCCCCAGCATTTT.